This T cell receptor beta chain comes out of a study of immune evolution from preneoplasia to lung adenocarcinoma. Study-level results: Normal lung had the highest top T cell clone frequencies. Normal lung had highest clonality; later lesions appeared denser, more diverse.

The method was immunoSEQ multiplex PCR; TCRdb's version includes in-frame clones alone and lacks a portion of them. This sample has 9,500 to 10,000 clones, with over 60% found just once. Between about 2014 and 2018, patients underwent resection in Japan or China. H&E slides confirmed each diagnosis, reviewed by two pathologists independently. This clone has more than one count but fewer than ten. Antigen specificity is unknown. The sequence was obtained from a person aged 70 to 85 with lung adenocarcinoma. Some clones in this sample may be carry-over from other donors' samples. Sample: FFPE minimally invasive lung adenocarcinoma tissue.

In DNA form, the CDR3 reads TGCAGCGCACAGACAGGGGGCAACGAAAAACTGTTTTTT. It encodes CSAQTGGNEKLFF. The chain combines TRBV29-1 with TRBJ1-4, with 10 bases identical to TRBD1. The germline V gene has CDR1 SQVTM and CDR2 ANQGSEA. The V and J ends lost 7 bases and 8 bases, in that order; junction bases with no gene match: 7. The CDR3 has 13 residues.